This T cell receptor beta chain came from a study of vaccination and CD4 T cells after COVID-19. About the research overall: Either a CEFX pool, an HIV-1 Nef pool, or no peptide was added to control cultures.

The sample holds one count of this clonotype. Its antigen is unknown. V lost 7 bases and J lost 0; bases outside the gene matches: 6. Germline values: CDR1 MNHNS, CDR2 SASEGT. This CDR3 has 15 amino acids. The Oncomine TCR Beta short-read assay was applied to DNA of cultured CD4+ T cells. TCRdb analysed the PCR reads with MiXCR anew, one entry per CDR3 protein. The profile shows approximately 17,000 distinct CDR3 sequences, 58% of them singletons. Treatment here: roughly 10-day PBMC culture with coronavirus spike peptide pools or control peptides (ViraFEST assay). The chain employs TRBV6-1 and TRBJ2-3; TRBD2 agrees at 8 bases. The sequence derives from a human donor who had recovered from COVID-19. Sequencing was performed on CD4+ T cells from blood, cultured in vitro, taken before SARS-CoV-2 vaccination. CDR3 in DNA: TGTGCCAGCACCCCCGGGGGGGACAGCACAGATACGCAGTATTTT. This translates into CASTPGGDSTDTQYF.